This T cell receptor beta chain was captured in a study of identical twins. TCRdb called the 5' RACE reads again in MiXCR, with one record for every CDR3 protein. The sample yields about 570,000 distinct CDR3 sequences, approximately 10% seen once. This clonotype turned up a few times. Its specificity is not known. CDR3 length: 17 residues. The ends lost 1 base at V and 0 bases at J; junction bases unmatched: 5. Study-wide results and limits: Sequences that were out-of-frame, alpha and twin-shared displayed an excess of low generation probability. The study found weaker excess twin sharing in beta out-of-frame sequences.

This sample also appeared in a second study, on yellow fever vaccine responses in identical twins.

The material sequenced was PBMCs. The chain combines TRBV12-3 or TRBV12-4 with TRBJ2-1, with 8 bases that match TRBD1. This sequence originates from a woman between 18 and 29 years old in good health. This CDR3 is CASSLDRGSNSYNEQFF. In DNA form, the CDR3 reads TGTGCCAGCAGTTTAGACAGGGGGTCGAACTCCTACAATGAGCAGTTCTTC.